This T cell receptor (beta chain) comes out of a study of blood T cell repertoires in COVID-19. The V gene end was trimmed by 0 bases and the J gene end by 9 bases; junction bases not matched to a gene: 14. In germline, CDR1 is SGDLS, CDR2 YYNGEE. CDR3 size: 19 residues. Only in-frame clones appear in the TCRdb table, and some are missing; sequencing was by immunoSEQ multiplex PCR. The sample yields 200,000 to 300,000 clones, around 85% seen once. The chain combines TRBV9 with TRBJ2-1, with TRBD2 matching 14 bases. Sequencing was carried out using peripheral blood. This sequence was found in an older man with acute or convalescent COVID-19. This CDR3 is CASSVAGTSGRGPRAEQFF. The CDR3 DNA reads as TGTGCCAGCAGCGTAGCCGGGACTAGCGGGAGAGGCCCCCGCGCTGAGCAGTTCTTC. The full variable domain, with the rest looked up from reference TRBV9 and TRBJ2-1, is DSGVTQTPKHLITATGQRVTLRCSPRSGDLSVYWYQQSLDQGLQFLIQYYNGEERAKGNILERFSAQQFPDLHSELNLSSLELGDSALYFCASSVAGTSGRGPRAEQFFGPGTRLTVL.